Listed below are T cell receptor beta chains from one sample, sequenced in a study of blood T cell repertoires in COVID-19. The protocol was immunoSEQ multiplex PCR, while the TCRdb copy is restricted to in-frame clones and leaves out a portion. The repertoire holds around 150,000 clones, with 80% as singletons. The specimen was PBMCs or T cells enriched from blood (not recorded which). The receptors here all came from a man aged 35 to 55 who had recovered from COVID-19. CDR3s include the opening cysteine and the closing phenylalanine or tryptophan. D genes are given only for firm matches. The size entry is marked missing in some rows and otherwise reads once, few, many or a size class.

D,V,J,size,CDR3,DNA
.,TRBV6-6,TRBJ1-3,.,CASSGYSGNTIYF,TGTGCCAGCTCAGGGTACTCTGGAAACACCATATATTTT
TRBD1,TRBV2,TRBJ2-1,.,CASRGTVGNEQFF,TGTGCCAGCAGAGGGACAGTAGGGAATGAGCAGTTCTTC
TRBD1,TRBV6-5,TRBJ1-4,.,CASRKGAGEKLFF,TGTGCCAGCAGAAAGGGGGCTGGTGAAAAACTGTTTTTT
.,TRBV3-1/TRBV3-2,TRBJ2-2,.,CASSPTRVTGELFF,TGTGCCAGCAGCCCAACCAGGGTGACCGGGGAGCTGTTTTTT
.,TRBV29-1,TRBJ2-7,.,CSVTVRGTGEQYF,TGCAGCGTTACCGTCCGGGGAACGGGCGAGCAGTACTTC
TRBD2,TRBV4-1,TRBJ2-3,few,CASSKGTSGGTDTQYF,TGCGCCAGCAGCAAAGGGACTAGCGGGGGCACAGATACGCAGTATTTT
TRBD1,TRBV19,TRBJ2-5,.,CASSINWQGARETQYF,TGTGCCAGTAGTATAAATTGGCAGGGGGCGAGGGAGACCCAGTACTTC
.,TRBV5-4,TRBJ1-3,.,CASSFSLAGAFGSGNTIYF,TGTGCCAGCAGCTTCTCACTGGCAGGGGCTTTCGGGTCTGGAAACACCATATATTTT
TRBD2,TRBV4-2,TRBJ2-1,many,CASSQGLAGGPGNEQFF,TGTGCCAGCAGCCAAGGACTAGCGGGGGGCCCTGGCAATGAGCAGTTCTTC
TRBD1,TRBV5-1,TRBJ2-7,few,CASRGTGSYEQYF,TGCGCCAGCAGGGGGACAGGCTCCTACGAGCAGTACTTC
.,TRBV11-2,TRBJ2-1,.,CASSLGPSYNEQFF,TGTGCCAGCAGCTTGGGGCCCTCCTACAATGAGCAGTTCTTC
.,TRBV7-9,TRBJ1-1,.,CASSPSPVLTNTEAFF,TGTGCCAGCAGCCCGAGTCCTGTACTTACGAACACTGAAGCTTTCTTT
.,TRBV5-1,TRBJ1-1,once,CASSPRDTEAFF,TGCGCCAGCAGTCCCAGGGACACTGAAGCTTTCTTT
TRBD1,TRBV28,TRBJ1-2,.,CASSLGGQGVDTF,TGTGCCAGCAGTCTAGGAGGGCAGGGGGTCGACACCTTC
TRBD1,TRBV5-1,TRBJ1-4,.,CASSLGLLQGANEKLFF,TGCGCCAGCAGCTTGGGACTGCTACAGGGGGCAAATGAAAAACTGTTTTTT
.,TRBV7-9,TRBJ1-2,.,CASSLSGPYTF,TGTGCCAGCAGCTTAAGTGGGCCCTACACCTTC
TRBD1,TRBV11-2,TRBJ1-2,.,CASRTGGTNYGYTF,TGTGCCAGCAGGACAGGGGGCACCAACTATGGCTACACCTTC
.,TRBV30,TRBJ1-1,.,CARGGGGRSTEAFF,TGTGCCCGAGGGGGGGGCGGAAGGAGCACTGAAGCTTTCTTT
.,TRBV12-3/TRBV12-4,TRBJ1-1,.,CASSSGYPEAFF,TGTGCCAGCAGTTCAGGGTATCCTGAAGCTTTCTTT
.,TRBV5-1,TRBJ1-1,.,CASSPLQESNTEAFF,TGCGCCAGCAGCCCATTACAGGAATCGAACACTGAAGCTTTCTTT
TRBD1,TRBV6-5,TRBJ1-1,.,CASSYTGGSQAFF,TGTGCCAGCAGTTATACAGGGGGTTCACAAGCTTTCTTT
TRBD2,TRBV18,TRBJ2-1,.,CASSLAGGAPSAYNEQFF,TGTGCCAGCTCACTGGCGGGGGGGGCCCCGAGTGCCTACAATGAGCAGTTCTTC
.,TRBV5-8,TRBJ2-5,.,CASSEGRAKETQYF,TGTGCCAGCAGCGAGGGCCGGGCAAAAGAGACCCAGTACTTC
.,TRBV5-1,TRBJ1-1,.,CASSPPPGMNTEAFF,TGCGCCAGCAGCCCCCCACCAGGAATGAACACTGAAGCTTTCTTT
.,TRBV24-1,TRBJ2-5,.,CATSDLQETQYF,TGTGCCACCAGTGATTTGCAGGAGACCCAGTACTTC
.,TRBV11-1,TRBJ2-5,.,CASSWGGRNQETQYF,TGTGCCAGCAGCTGGGGGGGGCGAAATCAAGAGACCCAGTACTTC
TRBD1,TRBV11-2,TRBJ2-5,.,CASSPGTGHETQYF,TGTGCCAGCAGCCCCGGGACAGGGCATGAGACCCAGTACTTC
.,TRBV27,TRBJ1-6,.,CASSPWTEVGRVQSPLHF,TGTGCCAGCAGTCCTTGGACAGAAGTTGGTAGGGTCCAATCACCCCTCCACTTT
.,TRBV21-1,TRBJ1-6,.,CASSKARKGDDSPLHF,TGTGCCAGCAGCAAAGCACGGAAGGGAGATGATTCACCCCTCCACTTT
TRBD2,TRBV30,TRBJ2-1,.,CAFLTWGLAGGRSYNEQFF,TGTGCCTTCCTCACCTGGGGGCTAGCGGGGGGGCGGTCCTACAATGAGCAGTTCTTC
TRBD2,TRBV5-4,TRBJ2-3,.,CASSYRTSGGRSTDTQYF,TGTGCCAGCAGCTACCGGACTAGCGGGGGGCGTAGCACAGATACGCAGTATTTT
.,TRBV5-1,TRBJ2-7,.,CASSLQDSYEQYF,TGCGCCAGCAGCTTACAAGACAGCTACGAGCAGTACTTC
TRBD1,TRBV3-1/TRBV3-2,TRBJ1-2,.,CASRTTGGGSYGYTF,TGTGCCAGCAGAACGACAGGGGGCGGCAGTTATGGCTACACCTTC
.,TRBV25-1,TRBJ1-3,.,CASTPQGLSGNTIYF,TGTGCCAGCACCCCTCAGGGGTTGTCCGGAAACACCATATATTTT
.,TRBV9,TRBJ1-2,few,CASSPNQGPGYTF,TGTGCCAGCAGCCCTAACCAGGGGCCGGGCTACACCTTC
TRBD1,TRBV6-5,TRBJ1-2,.,CASSYGDRVGYGYTF,TGTGCCAGCAGTTACGGCGACAGGGTAGGGTATGGCTACACCTTC
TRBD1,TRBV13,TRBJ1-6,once,CASSLRTGRGNVKNSPLHF,TGTGCCAGCAGCTTAAGGACAGGGAGGGGCAATGTTAAAAATTCACCCCTCCACTTT
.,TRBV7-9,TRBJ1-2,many,CASSLDDRSHTF,TGTGCCAGCAGCCTCGACGACAGGTCCCACACCTTC
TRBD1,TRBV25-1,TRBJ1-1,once,CASRDRPNTEAFF,TGTGCCAGTAGGGACAGGCCGAACACTGAAGCTTTCTTT
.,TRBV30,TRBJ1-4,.,CAWRPRGADEKLFF,TGTGCCTGGAGACCCCGGGGGGCCGATGAAAAACTGTTTTTT
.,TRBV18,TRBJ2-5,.,CASSQLAQETQYF,TGTGCCAGCTCACAGCTAGCCCAAGAGACCCAGTACTTC
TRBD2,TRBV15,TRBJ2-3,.,CATSRDSSGGGTQYF,TGTGCCACCAGCAGAGATTCCTCAGGCGGGGGTACGCAGTATTTT
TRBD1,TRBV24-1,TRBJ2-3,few,CATAGTGGAGTQYF,TGTGCCACGGCTGGGACAGGAGGTGCGGGTACGCAGTATTTT
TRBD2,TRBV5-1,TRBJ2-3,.,CAGSLVAGDPTDTQYF,TGCGCCGGCAGCTTGGTAGCGGGGGACCCCACAGATACGCAGTATTTT
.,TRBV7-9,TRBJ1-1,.,CASSLDGTSSGWTEAFF,TGTGCCAGCAGCTTAGACGGGACAAGTAGTGGGTGGACTGAAGCTTTCTTT
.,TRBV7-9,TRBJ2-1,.,CASSSQRGSAYNEQFF,TGTGCCAGCAGCTCACAACGGGGGAGCGCCTACAATGAGCAGTTCTTC
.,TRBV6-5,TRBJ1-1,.,CASSRLGDTEAFF,TGTGCCAGCAGCCGATTAGGAGACACTGAAGCTTTCTTT
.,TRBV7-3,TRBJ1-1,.,CASSALQDTEAFF,TGTGCCAGCAGCGCCTTACAGGACACTGAAGCTTTCTTT
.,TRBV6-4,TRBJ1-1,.,CASSSRGGATEAFF,TGTGCCAGCTCATCTCGGGGAGGGGCCACTGAAGCTTTCTTT
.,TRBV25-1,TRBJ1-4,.,CASSDGGNEKLFF,TGTGCCAGCAGTGACGGGGGGAATGAAAAACTGTTTTTT
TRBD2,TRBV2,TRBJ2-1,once,CASRRLAAGEQFF,TGTGCCAGCAGGAGGCTAGCGGCGGGTGAGCAGTTCTTC
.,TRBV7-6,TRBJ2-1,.,CASSPLNAGGTRYNEQFF,TGTGCCAGCAGCCCCCTTAACGCCGGTGGGACACGGTACAATGAGCAGTTCTTC
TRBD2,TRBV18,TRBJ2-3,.,CASSPVGGGTDTQYF,TGTGCCAGCTCCCCCGTGGGGGGGGGCACAGATACGCAGTATTTT
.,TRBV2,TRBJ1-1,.,CASSPGEMNTEAFF,TGTGCCAGCAGTCCGGGTGAGATGAACACTGAAGCTTTCTTT
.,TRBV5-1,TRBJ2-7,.,CASSLGGSAHEQYF,TGCGCCAGCAGCTTGGGTGGCAGCGCCCACGAGCAGTACTTC
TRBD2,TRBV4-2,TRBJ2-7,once,CASSQVTSGGAYEQYF,TGTGCCAGCAGCCAAGTAACTAGCGGGGGGGCCTACGAGCAGTACTTC
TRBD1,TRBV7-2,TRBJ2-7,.,CASSIGQGARYEQYF,TGTGCCAGCAGCATTGGACAGGGGGCGCGATACGAGCAGTACTTC
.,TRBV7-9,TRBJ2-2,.,CASSLGQPWAGELFF,TGTGCCAGCAGCTTGGGGCAACCTTGGGCCGGGGAGCTGTTTTTT